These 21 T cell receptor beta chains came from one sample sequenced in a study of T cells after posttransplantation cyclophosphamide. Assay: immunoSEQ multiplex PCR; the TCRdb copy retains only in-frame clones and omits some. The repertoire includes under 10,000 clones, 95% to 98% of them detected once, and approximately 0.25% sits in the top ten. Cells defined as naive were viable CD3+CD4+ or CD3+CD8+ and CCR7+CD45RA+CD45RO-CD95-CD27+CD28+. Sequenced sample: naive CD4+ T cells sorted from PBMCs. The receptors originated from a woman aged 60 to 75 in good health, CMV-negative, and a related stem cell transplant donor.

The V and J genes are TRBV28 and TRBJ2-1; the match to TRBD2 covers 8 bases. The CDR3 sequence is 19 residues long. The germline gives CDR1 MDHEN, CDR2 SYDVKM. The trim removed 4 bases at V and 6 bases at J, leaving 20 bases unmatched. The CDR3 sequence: CASSSWRGMGVLAGNEQFF. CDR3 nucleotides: TGTGCCAGCAGTTCATGGCGGGGGATGGGTGTTCTAGCGGGCAATGAGCAGTTCTTC.

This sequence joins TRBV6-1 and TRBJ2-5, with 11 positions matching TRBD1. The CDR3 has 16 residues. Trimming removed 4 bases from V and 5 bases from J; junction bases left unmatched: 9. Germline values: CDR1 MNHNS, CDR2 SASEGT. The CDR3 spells CASSVWVGTGGETQYF. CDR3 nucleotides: TGTGCCAGCAGTGTATGGGTGGGGACAGGGGGGGAGACCCAGTACTTC.

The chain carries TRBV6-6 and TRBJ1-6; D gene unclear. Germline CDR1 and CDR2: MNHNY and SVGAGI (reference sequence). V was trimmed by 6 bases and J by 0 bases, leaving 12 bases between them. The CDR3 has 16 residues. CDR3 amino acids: CASRGGLDSYNSPLHF. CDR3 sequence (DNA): TGTGCCAGCAGGGGTGGACTCGACTCCTATAATTCACCCCTCCACTTT.

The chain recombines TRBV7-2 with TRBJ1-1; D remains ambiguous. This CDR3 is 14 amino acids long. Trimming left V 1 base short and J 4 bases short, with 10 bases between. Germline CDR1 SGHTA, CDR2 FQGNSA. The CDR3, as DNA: TGTGCCAGCAGCTTAGGAGAGGTGGGCACTGAAGCTTTCTTT. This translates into CASSLGEVGTEAFF.

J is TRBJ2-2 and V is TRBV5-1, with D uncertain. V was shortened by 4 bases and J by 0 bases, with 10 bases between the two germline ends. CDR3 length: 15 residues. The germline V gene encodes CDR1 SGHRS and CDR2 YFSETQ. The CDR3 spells CASSESISNTGELFF. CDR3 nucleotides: TGCGCCAGCAGCGAGTCAATTTCGAACACCGGGGAGCTGTTTTTT.

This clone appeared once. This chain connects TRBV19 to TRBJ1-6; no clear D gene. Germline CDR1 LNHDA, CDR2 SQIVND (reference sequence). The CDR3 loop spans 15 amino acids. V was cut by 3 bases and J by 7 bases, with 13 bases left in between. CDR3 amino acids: CASSITAPRNSPLHF. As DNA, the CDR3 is TGTGCCAGTAGTATCACGGCTCCTAGAAATTCACCCCTCCACTTT.

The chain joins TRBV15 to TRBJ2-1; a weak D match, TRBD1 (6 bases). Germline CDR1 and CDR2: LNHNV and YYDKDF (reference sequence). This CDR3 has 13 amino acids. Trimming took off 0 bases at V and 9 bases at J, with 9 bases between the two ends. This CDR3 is CATSRDRGGEQFF. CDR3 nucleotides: TGTGCCACCAGCAGAGATAGAGGGGGTGAGCAGTTCTTC.

CDR3 sequence reads: CASSSIGGYEQYF. For the CDR3, the DNA is TGTGCCAGCAGCTCCATAGGCGGCTACGAGCAGTACTTC. The rearrangement links TRBV11-1 to TRBJ2-7; D unclear. V was clipped by 4 bases and J by 3 bases, with 10 bases between them. Germline CDR1 is SGHAT and CDR2 is FQDESV (reference sequence). This CDR3 comprises 13 residues. The whole variable domain, filled in from reference TRBV11-1 and TRBJ2-7, reads EAEVAQSPRYKITEKSQAVAFWCDPISGHATLYWYRQILGQGPELLVQFQDESVVDDSQLPKDRFSAERLKGVDSTLKIQPAELGDSAMYLCASSSIGGYEQYFGPGTRLTVT.

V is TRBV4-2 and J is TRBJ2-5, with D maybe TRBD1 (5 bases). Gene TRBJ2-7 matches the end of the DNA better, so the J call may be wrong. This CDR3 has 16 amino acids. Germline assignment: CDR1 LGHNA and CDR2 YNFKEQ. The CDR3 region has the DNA TGTGCCAGCAGCCAAGGGGCGACTCAGGGCTCCTACGAGCAGTACTTC. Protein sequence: CASSQGATQGSYEQYF.

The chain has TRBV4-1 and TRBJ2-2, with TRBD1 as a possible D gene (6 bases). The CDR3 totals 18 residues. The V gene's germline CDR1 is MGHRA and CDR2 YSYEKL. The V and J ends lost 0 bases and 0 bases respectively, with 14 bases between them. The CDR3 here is CASSQETLGAANTGELFF. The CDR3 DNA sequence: TGCGCCAGCAGCCAAGAGACGTTGGGGGCCGCGAACACCGGGGAGCTGTTTTTT.

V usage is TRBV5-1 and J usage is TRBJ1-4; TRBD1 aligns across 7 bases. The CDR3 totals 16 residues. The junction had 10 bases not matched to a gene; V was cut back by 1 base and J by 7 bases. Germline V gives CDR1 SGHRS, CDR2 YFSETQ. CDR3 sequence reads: CASSLRFDTGVEKLFF. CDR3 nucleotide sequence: TGCGCCAGCAGCTTGAGGTTTGATACAGGGGTTGAAAAACTGTTTTTT. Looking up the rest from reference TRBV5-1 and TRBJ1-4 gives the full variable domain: KAGVTQTPRYLIKTRGQQVTLSCSPISGHRSVSWYQQTPGQGLQFLFEYFSETQRNKGNFPGRFSGRQFSNSRSEMNVSTLELGDSALYLCASSLRFDTGVEKLFFGSGTQLSVL.

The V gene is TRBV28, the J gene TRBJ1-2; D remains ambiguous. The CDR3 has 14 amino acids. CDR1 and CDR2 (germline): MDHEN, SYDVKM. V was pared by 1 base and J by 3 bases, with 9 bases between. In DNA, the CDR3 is TGTGCCAGCAGTTTATCTGGAGCCTACTATGGCTACACCTTC. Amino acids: CASSLSGAYYGYTF.

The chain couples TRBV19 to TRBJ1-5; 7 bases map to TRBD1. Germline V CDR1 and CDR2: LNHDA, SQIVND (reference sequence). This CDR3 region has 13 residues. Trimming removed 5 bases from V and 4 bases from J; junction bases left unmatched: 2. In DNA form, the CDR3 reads TGTGCCAGTAGTTTACAGGGGAATCAGCCCCAGCATTTT. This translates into CASSLQGNQPQHF. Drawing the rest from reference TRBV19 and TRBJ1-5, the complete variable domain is DGGITQSPKYLFRKEGQNVTLSCEQNLNHDAMYWYRQDPGQGLRLIYYSQIVNDFQKGDIAEGYSVSREKKESFPLTVTSAQKNPTAFYLCASSLQGNQPQHFGDGTRLSIL.

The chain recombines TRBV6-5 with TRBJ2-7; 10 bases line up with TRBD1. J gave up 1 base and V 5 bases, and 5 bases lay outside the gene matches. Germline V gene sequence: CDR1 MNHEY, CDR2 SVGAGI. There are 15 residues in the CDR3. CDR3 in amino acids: CASSTRTGGSYEQYF. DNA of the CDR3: TGTGCCAGCAGTACCCGGACAGGGGGGTCCTACGAGCAGTACTTC.

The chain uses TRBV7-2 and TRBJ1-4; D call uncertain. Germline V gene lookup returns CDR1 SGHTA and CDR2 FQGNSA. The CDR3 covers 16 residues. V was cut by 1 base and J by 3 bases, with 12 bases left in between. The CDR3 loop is CASSLVGTASNEKLFF. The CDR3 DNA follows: TGTGCCAGCAGCTTAGTAGGCACAGCCTCTAATGAAAAACTGTTTTTT.

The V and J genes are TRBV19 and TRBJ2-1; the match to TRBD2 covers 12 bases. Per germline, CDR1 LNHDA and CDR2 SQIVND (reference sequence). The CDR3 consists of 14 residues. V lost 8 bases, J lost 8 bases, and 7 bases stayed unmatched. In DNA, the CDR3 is TGTGCCAGTTCGACTAGCGGGAGAAGTGATGAGCAGTTCTTC. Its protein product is CASSTSGRSDEQFF.

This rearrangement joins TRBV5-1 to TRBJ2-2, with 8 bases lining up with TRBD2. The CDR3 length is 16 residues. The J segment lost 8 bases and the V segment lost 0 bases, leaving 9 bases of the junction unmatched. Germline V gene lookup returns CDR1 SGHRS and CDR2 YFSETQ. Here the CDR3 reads CASSLGGGTLPGELFF. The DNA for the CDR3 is TGCGCCAGCAGCTTGGGCGGGGGGACCCTCCCAGGGGAGCTGTTTTTT.

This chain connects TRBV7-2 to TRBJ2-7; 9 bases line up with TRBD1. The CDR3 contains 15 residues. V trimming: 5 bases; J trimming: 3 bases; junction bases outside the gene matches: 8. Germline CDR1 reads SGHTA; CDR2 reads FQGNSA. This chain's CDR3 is CASSVTGQGLYEQYF. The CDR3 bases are TGTGCCAGCAGCGTTACGGGACAGGGCCTCTACGAGCAGTACTTC.

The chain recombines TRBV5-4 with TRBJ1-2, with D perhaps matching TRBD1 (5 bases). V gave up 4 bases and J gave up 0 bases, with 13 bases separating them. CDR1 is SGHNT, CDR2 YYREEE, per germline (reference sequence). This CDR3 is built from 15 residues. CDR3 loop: CASSPQGGTNYGYTF. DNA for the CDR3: TGTGCCAGCAGCCCTCAGGGTGGGACTAACTATGGCTACACCTTC.

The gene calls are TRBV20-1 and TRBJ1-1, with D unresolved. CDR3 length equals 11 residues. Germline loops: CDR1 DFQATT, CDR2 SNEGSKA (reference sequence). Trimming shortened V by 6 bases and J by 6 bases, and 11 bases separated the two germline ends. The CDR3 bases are TGCAGTGCCCCTCGTGAGGCTGAAGCTTTCTTT. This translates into CSAPREAEAFF.

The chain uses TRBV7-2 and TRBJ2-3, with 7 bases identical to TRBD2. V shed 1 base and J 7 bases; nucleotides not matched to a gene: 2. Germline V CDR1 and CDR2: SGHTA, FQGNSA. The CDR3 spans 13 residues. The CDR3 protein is CASSLGEGNTQYF. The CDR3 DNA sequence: TGTGCCAGCAGCTTAGGGGAGGGGAATACGCAGTATTTT.